The rows below give T cell receptor beta chains drawn from one sample of a study of blood T cell repertoires in COVID-19. Generated by immunoSEQ multiplex PCR, the TCRdb table keeps only in-frame clones and is missing some. The sample includes 150,000 to 200,000 clones, 75% to 90% seen only once; the top ten take roughly 0.82%. The sequenced material came from PBMCs or T cells enriched from blood (not recorded which). Receptors were obtained from a woman between 18 and 30 years old who had recovered from COVID-19. CDR3s include the opening cysteine and the closing phenylalanine or tryptophan. Each record gives: V gene, J gene, clone size, D gene, CDR3 DNA, CDR3 protein. D genes are given only for firm matches. Rows give clone size only sometimes, using once, few, many, or a class for an expanded clone.

v_call: TRBV6-5; j_call: TRBJ2-7; clone_size: .; d_call: .; cdr3_nt: TGTGCCAGGGGTTTAGGGGGTTACGAGCAGTACTTC; cdr3_aa: CARGLGGYEQYF
v_call: TRBV27; j_call: TRBJ2-7; clone_size: .; d_call: TRBD1; cdr3_nt: TGTGCCAGCAGTTTTAATTCGGGACAGGGTAACGAGCAGTACTTC; cdr3_aa: CASSFNSGQGNEQYF
v_call: TRBV5-4; j_call: TRBJ2-2; clone_size: once; d_call: .; cdr3_nt: TGTGCCAGCAGCACTCGTTCAGGATTAATCGCCGGGGAGCTGTTTTTT; cdr3_aa: CASSTRSGLIAGELFF
v_call: TRBV11-2; j_call: TRBJ2-1; clone_size: .; d_call: .; cdr3_nt: TGTGCCAGCAGCGCGGGACCCACGTTGTTCTTC; cdr3_aa: CASSAGPTLFF
v_call: TRBV19; j_call: TRBJ2-2; clone_size: .; d_call: .; cdr3_nt: TGTGCCAGTAGTCTACTATCGGGGGCGAACACCGGGGAGCTGTTTTTT; cdr3_aa: CASSLLSGANTGELFF
v_call: TRBV7-3; j_call: TRBJ2-1; clone_size: .; d_call: TRBD2; cdr3_nt: TGTGCCAGCAGCTCGTTAGCGGGAGGGCCCAATGAGCAGTTCTTC; cdr3_aa: CASSSLAGGPNEQFF
v_call: TRBV10-3; j_call: TRBJ2-3; clone_size: .; d_call: TRBD2; cdr3_nt: TGTGCCACCCAAGAAACTAGCGGGAGAACTGATACGCAGTATTTT; cdr3_aa: CATQETSGRTDTQYF
v_call: TRBV30; j_call: TRBJ2-2; clone_size: few; d_call: .; cdr3_nt: TGTGCCTGGAGAAAGCGCGTCGCGAACACCGGGGAGCTGTTTTTT; cdr3_aa: CAWRKRVANTGELFF
v_call: TRBV25-1; j_call: TRBJ2-5; clone_size: .; d_call: TRBD2; cdr3_nt: TGTGCCAGGCCAAAGGCCCGACTAGCGGGAGTTCGAGAGACCCAGTACTTC; cdr3_aa: CARPKARLAGVRETQYF
v_call: TRBV5-4; j_call: TRBJ2-1; clone_size: .; d_call: TRBD2; cdr3_nt: TGTGCCAGCAGCTTGGTTGTACTAGCGGACTACAATGAGCAGTTCTTC; cdr3_aa: CASSLVVLADYNEQFF
v_call: TRBV6-5; j_call: TRBJ2-7; clone_size: .; d_call: TRBD1; cdr3_nt: TGTGCCAGCAGTTCTACCCTACAGGGGCTCTCCTACGAGCAGTACTTC; cdr3_aa: CASSSTLQGLSYEQYF
v_call: TRBV6-5; j_call: TRBJ1-1; clone_size: .; d_call: TRBD1; cdr3_nt: TGTGCCAGCAAAGCACAGGGGGTAAATACTGAAGCTTTCTTT; cdr3_aa: CASKAQGVNTEAFF
v_call: TRBV19; j_call: TRBJ2-7; clone_size: few; d_call: TRBD1; cdr3_nt: TGTGCCAGTAGTACGGGACAGGGCTCCTACGAGCAGTACTTC; cdr3_aa: CASSTGQGSYEQYF
v_call: TRBV13; j_call: TRBJ2-7; clone_size: .; d_call: TRBD2; cdr3_nt: TGTGCCAGCAGCACTGGTACTAGCGCTAGGGCCTACGAGCAGTACTTC; cdr3_aa: CASSTGTSARAYEQYF
v_call: TRBV9; j_call: TRBJ1-1; clone_size: .; d_call: .; cdr3_nt: TGTGCCAGCAGCTTCAGGGGACAGAACACTGAAGCTTTCTTT; cdr3_aa: CASSFRGQNTEAFF
v_call: TRBV10-3; j_call: TRBJ2-1; clone_size: once; d_call: .; cdr3_nt: TGTGCCATCAGTGAATTGGCTAGTGCCAATGAGCAGTTCTTC; cdr3_aa: CAISELASANEQFF
v_call: TRBV19; j_call: TRBJ1-3; clone_size: once; d_call: .; cdr3_nt: TGTGCCAGTAGTCACCGGGACAACGAACCGGGAAACACCATATATTTT; cdr3_aa: CASSHRDNEPGNTIYF
v_call: TRBV27; j_call: TRBJ1-1; clone_size: .; d_call: .; cdr3_nt: TGTGCCAGCAGTTCTGGAGGAGGGACTGAAGCTTTCTTT; cdr3_aa: CASSSGGGTEAFF
v_call: TRBV5-4; j_call: TRBJ2-3; clone_size: .; d_call: TRBD2; cdr3_nt: TGTGCCAGCAGCAGCGGGACTAGCGGTTACACAGATACGCAGTATTTT; cdr3_aa: CASSSGTSGYTDTQYF
v_call: TRBV5-4; j_call: TRBJ1-2; clone_size: .; d_call: .; cdr3_nt: TGTGCCAGCTTCCCATCTGGGGGCCGCTATGGCTACACCTTC; cdr3_aa: CASFPSGGRYGYTF
v_call: TRBV6-5; j_call: TRBJ2-3; clone_size: .; d_call: TRBD2; cdr3_nt: TGTGCCAGCAGTTCCGACGGACTAGCCACAGATACGCAGTATTTT; cdr3_aa: CASSSDGLATDTQYF
v_call: TRBV7-9; j_call: TRBJ2-7; clone_size: few; d_call: .; cdr3_nt: TGTGCCAGCAGCTTCGACGGGTCCGGGGACGAGCAGTACTTC; cdr3_aa: CASSFDGSGDEQYF
v_call: TRBV21-1; j_call: TRBJ1-5; clone_size: .; d_call: .; cdr3_nt: TGTGCCAGCAGCACCCGGGACAGGGTACTTGGTAGCAATCAGCCCCAGCATTTT; cdr3_aa: CASSTRDRVLGSNQPQHF
v_call: TRBV27; j_call: TRBJ2-1; clone_size: .; d_call: TRBD2; cdr3_nt: TGTGCCAGCAGTCTTGGGACTAGCGGGGGCCACAATGAGCAGTTCTTC; cdr3_aa: CASSLGTSGGHNEQFF
v_call: TRBV7-8; j_call: TRBJ2-5; clone_size: .; d_call: .; cdr3_nt: TGTGCCAGCAGCTTCCTGGGGGGGCAGTATGGAGAGACCCAGTACTTC; cdr3_aa: CASSFLGGQYGETQYF
v_call: TRBV7-2; j_call: TRBJ1-2; clone_size: .; d_call: TRBD1; cdr3_nt: TGTGCCAGCAGCATCGGGACAGCTACTAACTATGGCTACACCTTC; cdr3_aa: CASSIGTATNYGYTF
v_call: TRBV4-2; j_call: TRBJ2-1; clone_size: .; d_call: .; cdr3_nt: TGTGCCAGCAGCCAAGATAGGGGCTCCTACAATGAGCAGTTCTTC; cdr3_aa: CASSQDRGSYNEQFF